These 8 T cell receptor beta chains share one sample of origin, sequenced in a study of OX40 agonist ivuxolimab in advanced cancers. The assay was immunoSEQ multiplex PCR, and TCRdb's table has in-frame clones only and misses some. Of about 42,000 clones in the sample, 80% to 90% were seen once. The sequences come from CD4+ or CD8+ T cells sorted from blood, collected in a trial of the OX40 agonist ivuxolimab. The receptor source for this set is an adult with an advanced solid tumor such as melanoma, head and neck, liver or kidney cancer.

The V call is TRBV15, the J call TRBJ1-4; D call uncertain. There are 16 residues in the CDR3. With 0 bases removed from V and 4 bases from J, the gap between germline ends came to 12 bases. The germline gives CDR1 LNHNV, CDR2 YYDKDF (reference sequence). CDR3 bases: TGTGCCACCAGCAGAGATGTGGGTCTATTTAATGAAAAACTGTTTTTT. Its translation: CATSRDVGLFNEKLFF.

This sequence joins TRBV7-6 and TRBJ1-1, with 8 bases fitting TRBD1. The V gene's germline CDR1 is SGHVS and CDR2 FNYEAQ. V shed 4 bases and J 5 bases; nucleotides not matched to a gene: 6. There are 14 residues in the CDR3. CDR3 in amino acids: CASSSGQAGTEAFF. The CDR3 DNA is TGTGCCAGCAGCTCGGGACAGGCGGGGACTGAAGCTTTCTTT.

The genes are TRBV7-2 and TRBJ2-6; TRBD2 agrees at 7 bases. The trim removed 3 bases at V and 0 bases at J, leaving 2 bases unmatched. From germline, CDR1 is SGHTA and CDR2 FQGNSA. CDR3 length: 16 amino acids. The CDR3 protein is CASSFWGGSGANVLTF. CDR3 sequence (DNA): TGTGCCAGCAGCTTTTGGGGGGGCTCTGGGGCCAACGTCCTGACTTTC.

The V call is TRBV5-1, the J call TRBJ1-2; weak D call: TRBD1 (6 bases). Germline V gene lookup returns CDR1 SGHRS and CDR2 YFSETQ. Trimming cost V 4 bases and J 8 bases, with 21 bases left between them. The CDR3 sequence is 15 residues long. CDR3: CASSPLQGGSYGYTF. CDR3 bases: TGCGCCAGCAGCCCCTTACAGGGTGGGAGTTACGGCTACACCTTC.

This clone came up a few times. The chain couples TRBV5-1 to TRBJ2-3; maybe TRBD2 (6 bases). The ends were cut back, 4 bases at V and 5 bases at J, with 14 bases in the middle. The CDR3 has 14 residues. From germline, CDR1 is SGHRS and CDR2 YFSETQ. DNA of the CDR3: TGCGCCAGCAGCCTACGGGAGAAGGGAGATACGCAGTATTTT. Its protein product is CASSLREKGDTQYF.

The chain carries TRBV21-1 and TRBJ2-1; the table calls TRBD1, which could not be checked here. TRBV21-1 is flagged as a pseudogene. The CDR3 runs to 11 residues. CDR3 amino acids: CASSNRDRPFF. Written as DNA, the CDR3 is TGTGCCAGCAGCAACCGGGACAGGCCGTTCTTC.

V usage is TRBV5-1 and J usage is TRBJ1-2; 11 bases match TRBD1. Germline CDR1 and CDR2: SGHRS and YFSETQ. The CDR3 is 14 amino acids. V gave up 4 bases and J gave up 3 bases; unmatched junction bases: 2. The CDR3 bases are TGCGCCAGCAGCACGGGACAGGGGGACTATGGCTACACCTTC. It encodes CASSTGQGDYGYTF.

This clone was observed once. This rearrangement joins TRBV7-3 to TRBJ2-7; TRBD2 is a possible D gene (6 bases). From germline, CDR1 is SGHTA and CDR2 FQGTGA. CDR3 length: 15 amino acids. V lost 4 bases, J lost 5 bases, and 18 bases lay in between. The CDR3, as DNA: TGTGCCAGCAGCTCAGGGACGGAGGGTCATGACGAGCAGTACTTC. This translates into CASSSGTEGHDEQYF.